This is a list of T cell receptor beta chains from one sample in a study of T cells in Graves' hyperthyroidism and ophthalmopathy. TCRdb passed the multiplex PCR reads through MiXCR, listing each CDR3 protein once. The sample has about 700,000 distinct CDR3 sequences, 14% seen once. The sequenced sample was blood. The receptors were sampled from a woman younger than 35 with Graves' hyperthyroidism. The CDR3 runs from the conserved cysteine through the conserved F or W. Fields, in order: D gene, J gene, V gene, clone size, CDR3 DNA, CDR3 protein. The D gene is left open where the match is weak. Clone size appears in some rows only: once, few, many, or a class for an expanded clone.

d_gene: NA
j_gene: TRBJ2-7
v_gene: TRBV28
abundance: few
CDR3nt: TGTGCCAGCAGCCTAATCGGGGTCGCCTACGAGCAGTACTTC
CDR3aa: CASSLIGVAYEQYF

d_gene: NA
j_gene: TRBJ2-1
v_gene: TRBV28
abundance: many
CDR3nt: TGTGCCAGCAGTTTAATTGACAATGAGCAGTTCTTC
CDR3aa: CASSLIDNEQFF

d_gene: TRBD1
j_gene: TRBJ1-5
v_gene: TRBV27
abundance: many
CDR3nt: TGTGCCAGCAGTGTAGGGACAGGTAGCAATCAGCCCCAGCATTTT
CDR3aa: CASSVGTGSNQPQHF

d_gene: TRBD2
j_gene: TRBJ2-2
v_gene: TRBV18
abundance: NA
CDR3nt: TGTGCCAGCTCACCGCGGACTAGCACCGGGGAGCTGTTTTTT
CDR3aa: CASSPRTSTGELFF

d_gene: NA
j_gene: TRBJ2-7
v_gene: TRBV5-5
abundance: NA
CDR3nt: TGTGCCAGCAGCTTGAGTGTTGGGACCTACGAGCAGTACTTC
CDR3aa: CASSLSVGTYEQYF

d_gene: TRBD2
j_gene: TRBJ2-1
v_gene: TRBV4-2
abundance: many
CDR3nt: TGTGCCAGCAGCCAAGACCTCCGGACTAGCGGGAGGGCCGGGGATGAGCAGTTCTTC
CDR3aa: CASSQDLRTSGRAGDEQFF

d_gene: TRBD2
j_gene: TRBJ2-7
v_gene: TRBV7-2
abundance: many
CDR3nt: TGTGCCAGCAGCCCTAGACTAGCGGGCGTCTACGAGCAGTACTTC
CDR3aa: CASSPRLAGVYEQYF

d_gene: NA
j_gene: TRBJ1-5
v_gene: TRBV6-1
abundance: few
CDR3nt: TGTGCCAGCGGGCAGGTCGGAAACAATCAGCCCCAGCATTTT
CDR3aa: CASGQVGNNQPQHF

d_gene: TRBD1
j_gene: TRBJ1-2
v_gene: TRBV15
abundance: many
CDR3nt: TGTGCCACCAGCACTGGGACAGGTCGAGCTAACTATGGCTACACCTTC
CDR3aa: CATSTGTGRANYGYTF

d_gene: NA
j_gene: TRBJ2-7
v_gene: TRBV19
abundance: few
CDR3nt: TGTGCCAGTAGCTGGGGGCTAGCGGCCTCCTACGAGCAGTACTTC
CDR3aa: CASSWGLAASYEQYF

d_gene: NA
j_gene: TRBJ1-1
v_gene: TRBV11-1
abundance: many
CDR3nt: TGTGCCAGCAGCTTTGCGCGGAGGAACACTGAAGCTTTCTTT
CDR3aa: CASSFARRNTEAFF

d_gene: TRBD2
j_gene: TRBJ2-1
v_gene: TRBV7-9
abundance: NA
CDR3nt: TGTGCCAGCAGCCAGCGGGAGGATGAGCAGTTCTTC
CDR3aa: CASSQREDEQFF

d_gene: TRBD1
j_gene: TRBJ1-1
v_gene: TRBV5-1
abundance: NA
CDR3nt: TGCGCCAGCAGCCCCGGGACAGCCTTGATGAACACTGAAGCTTTCTTT
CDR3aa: CASSPGTALMNTEAFF

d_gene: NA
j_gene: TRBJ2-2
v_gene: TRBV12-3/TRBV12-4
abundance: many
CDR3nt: TGTGCCAGCAGTCTTACAGGGAGGGACACCGGGGAGCTGTTTTTT
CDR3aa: CASSLTGRDTGELFF

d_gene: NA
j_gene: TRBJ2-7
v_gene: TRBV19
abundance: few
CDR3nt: TGTGCCAGTAGTATAGGTGCAGGGGCAGCCTACGAGCAGTACTTC
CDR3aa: CASSIGAGAAYEQYF

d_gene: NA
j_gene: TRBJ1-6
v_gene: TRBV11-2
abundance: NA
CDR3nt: TGTGCCAGCAGCCCAGTTCGCAGCGTTAATTCACCCCTCCACTTT
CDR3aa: CASSPVRSVNSPLHF

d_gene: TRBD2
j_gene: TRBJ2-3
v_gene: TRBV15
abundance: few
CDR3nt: TGTGCCACCAGCTCCGAGCGGGGAGGACTGTTAGATACGCAGTATTTT
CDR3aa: CATSSERGGLLDTQYF

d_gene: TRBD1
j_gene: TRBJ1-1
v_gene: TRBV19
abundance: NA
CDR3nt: TGTGCCAGTAGAAGGGGACAGGGAAACACTGAAGCTTTCTTT
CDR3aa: CASRRGQGNTEAFF

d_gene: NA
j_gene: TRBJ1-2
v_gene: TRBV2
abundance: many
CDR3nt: TGTGCCAGCAGACAGGTTAACTATGGCTACACCTTC
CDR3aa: CASRQVNYGYTF

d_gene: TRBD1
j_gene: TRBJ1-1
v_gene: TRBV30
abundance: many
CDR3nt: TGTGCCTGGAACAGGGGAGATAGGACTGAAGCTTTCTTT
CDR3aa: CAWNRGDRTEAFF

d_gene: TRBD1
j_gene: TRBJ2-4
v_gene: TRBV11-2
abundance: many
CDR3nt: TGTGCCAGCAGCACCGGGACAGGGGGTGGTTCCATTCAGTACTTC
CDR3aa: CASSTGTGGGSIQYF

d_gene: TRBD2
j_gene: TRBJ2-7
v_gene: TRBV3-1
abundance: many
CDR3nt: TGTGCCAGCAGCCTTGGGACTAGCGGGAAGGACTACGAGCAGTACTTC
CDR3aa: CASSLGTSGKDYEQYF

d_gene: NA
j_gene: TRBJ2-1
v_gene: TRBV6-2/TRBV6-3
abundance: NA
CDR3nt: TGTGCCGGAGACAACGGGCTCAATGAGCAGTTCTTC
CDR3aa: CAGDNGLNEQFF

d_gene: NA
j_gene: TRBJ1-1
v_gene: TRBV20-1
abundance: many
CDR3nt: TGCAGTGCTAGTATTCCGGGGACTGTTAGCGGGTTGAACACTGAAGCTTTCTTT
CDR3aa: CSASIPGTVSGLNTEAFF

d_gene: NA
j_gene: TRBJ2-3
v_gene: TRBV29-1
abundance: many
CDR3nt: TGCAGCGCTGTGGGGTTACTTCAGGGACCACGACGTGCTAGCACAGATACGCAGTATTTT
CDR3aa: CSAVGLLQGPRRASTDTQYF